One sample yielded the 6 T cell receptor beta chains listed below, sequenced in a study of CD8 T cells in ankylosing spondylitis. From the 5' RACE reads, TCRdb called clonotypes with MiXCR, one entry per CDR3 protein. The sample consists of 150,000 to 200,000 distinct CDR3 sequences, around a tenth of them appearing once. Sequencing was performed on blood, either unsorted or a sorted T cell fraction (not recorded which). The origin of the receptors is a male donor with ankylosing spondylitis or in good health (not recorded which).

This clonotype was observed at least ten times. The chain joins TRBV20-1 to TRBJ2-7, with a possible D match to TRBD2 (6 bases). Germline CDR1 reads DFQATT; CDR2 reads SNEGSKA (reference sequence). The V and J ends lost 6 bases and 3 bases respectively, with 18 bases between them. The CDR3 consists of 14 residues. The CDR3 loop is CSAVAGGAYYEQYF. CDR3 coding DNA: TGCAGTGCCGTCGCCGGGGGTGCGTACTACGAGCAGTACTTC.

The sample holds a few counts of this clonotype. The rearrangement joins TRBV28 to TRBJ2-5; no reliable D call. The germline CDR1 and CDR2 sequences are MDHEN and SYDVKM. V dropped 6 bases and J dropped 3 bases, with 14 bases sitting between them. This CDR3 has 14 residues. CDR3 loop: CASRFMGSKETQYF. The CDR3 coding sequence is TGTGCCAGCAGATTTATGGGAAGTAAAGAGACCCAGTACTTC.

This clonotype was recorded many times. V is TRBV5-1 and J is TRBJ1-1; possibly TRBD1 for D (6 bases). Trimming removed 4 bases at V and 1 base at J, with 8 bases between. The germline CDR1 and CDR2 sequences are SGHRS and YFSETQ. CDR3 length: 13 residues. This CDR3 reads CASSMTGNTEAFF. The CDR3 nucleotides read TGCGCCAGCAGCATGACAGGGAACACTGAAGCTTTCTTT.

In this sample, this clonotype turned up a few times. The V gene is TRBV10-3, the J gene TRBJ2-6, with D possibly TRBD1 on 6 matching bases. Germline V gene data show CDR1 as ENHRY and CDR2 as SYGVKD. Trimming removed 5 bases from V and 4 bases from J, with 24 bases in between. The CDR3 sequence is 19 residues long. CDR3 in amino acids: CAISFSQGPQGRGANVLTF. CDR3 nucleotides: TGTGCCATCAGTTTTTCACAGGGACCGCAGGGACGCGGGGCCAACGTCCTGACTTTC.

This clonotype was seen ten or more times. This rearrangement joins TRBV11-2 to TRBJ2-7, with 8 bases lining up with TRBD1. Germline-derived CDR1 and CDR2 are SGHAT and FQNNGV. The CDR3 is 15 residues long. The V and J ends lost 1 base and 4 bases, in that order; junction bases with no gene match: 6. The CDR3 region is CASSLVGQGGYEQYF. As DNA, the CDR3 is TGTGCCAGCAGCTTAGTAGGACAGGGCGGATACGAGCAGTACTTC.

This clonotype showed up just a few times. The V call is TRBV7-9, the J call TRBJ1-1; no definite D call. V was trimmed by 3 bases and J by 1 base, leaving 12 bases between them. This CDR3 spans 15 amino acids. Per the germline V gene, CDR1 is SEHNR and CDR2 is FQNEAQ (reference sequence). CDR3 amino acids: CASSFRGNRNTEAFF. The CDR3 DNA reads as TGTGCCAGCAGCTTTCGCGGGAACAGGAACACTGAAGCTTTCTTT.